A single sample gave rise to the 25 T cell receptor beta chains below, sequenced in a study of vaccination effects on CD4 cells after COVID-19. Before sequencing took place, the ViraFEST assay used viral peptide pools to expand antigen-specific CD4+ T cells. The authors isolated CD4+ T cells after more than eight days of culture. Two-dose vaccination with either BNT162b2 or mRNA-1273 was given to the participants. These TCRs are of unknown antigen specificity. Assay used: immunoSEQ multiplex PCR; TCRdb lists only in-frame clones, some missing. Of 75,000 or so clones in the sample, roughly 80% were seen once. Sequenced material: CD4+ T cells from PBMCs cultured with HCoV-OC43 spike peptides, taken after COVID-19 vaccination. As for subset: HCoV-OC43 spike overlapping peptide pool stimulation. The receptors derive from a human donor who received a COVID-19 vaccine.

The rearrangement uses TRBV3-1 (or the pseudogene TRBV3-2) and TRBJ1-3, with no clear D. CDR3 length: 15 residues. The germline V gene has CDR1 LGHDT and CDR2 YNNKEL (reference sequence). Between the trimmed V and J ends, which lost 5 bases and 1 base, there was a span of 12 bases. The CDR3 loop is CASSFGVRSGNTIYF. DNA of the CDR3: TGTGCCAGCAGCTTCGGGGTTAGGTCTGGAAACACCATATATTTT.

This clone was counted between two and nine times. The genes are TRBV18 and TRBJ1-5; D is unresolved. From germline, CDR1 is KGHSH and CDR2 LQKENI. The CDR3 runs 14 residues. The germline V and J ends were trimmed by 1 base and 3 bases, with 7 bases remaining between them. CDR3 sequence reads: CASSPRVANQPQHF. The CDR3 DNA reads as TGTGCCAGCTCACCACGGGTTGCCAATCAGCCCCAGCATTTT.

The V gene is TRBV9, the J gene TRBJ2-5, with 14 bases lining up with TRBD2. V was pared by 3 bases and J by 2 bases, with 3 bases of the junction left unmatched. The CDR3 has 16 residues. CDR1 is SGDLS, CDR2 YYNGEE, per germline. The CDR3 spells CASSAGTSGGQETQYF. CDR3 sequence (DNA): TGTGCCAGCAGCGCCGGGACTAGCGGGGGACAAGAGACCCAGTACTTC.

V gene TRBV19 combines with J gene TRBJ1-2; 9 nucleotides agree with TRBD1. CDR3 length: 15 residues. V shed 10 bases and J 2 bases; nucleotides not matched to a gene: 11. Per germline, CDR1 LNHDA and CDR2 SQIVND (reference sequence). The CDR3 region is CATQQGASFNYGYTF. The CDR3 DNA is TGTGCCACCCAACAGGGGGCTAGCTTCAACTATGGCTACACCTTC.

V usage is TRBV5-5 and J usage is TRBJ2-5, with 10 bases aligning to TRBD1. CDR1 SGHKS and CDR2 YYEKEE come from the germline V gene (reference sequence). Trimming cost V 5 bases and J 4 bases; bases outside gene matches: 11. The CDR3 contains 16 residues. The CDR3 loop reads CASSLTGTGVGETQYF. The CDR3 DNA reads TGTGCCAGCAGTCTCACCGGGACAGGGGTTGGAGAGACCCAGTACTTC.

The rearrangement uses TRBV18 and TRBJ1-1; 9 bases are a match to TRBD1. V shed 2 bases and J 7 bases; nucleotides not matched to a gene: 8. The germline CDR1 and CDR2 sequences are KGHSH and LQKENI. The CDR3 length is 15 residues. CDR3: CASSPWVGQGGEAFF. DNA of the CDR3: TGTGCCAGCTCACCATGGGTGGGACAGGGTGGTGAAGCTTTCTTT.

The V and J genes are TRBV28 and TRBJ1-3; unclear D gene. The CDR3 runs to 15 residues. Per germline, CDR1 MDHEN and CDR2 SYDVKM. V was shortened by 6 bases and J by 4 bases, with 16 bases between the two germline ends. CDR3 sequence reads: CASSPTGGLGNTIYF. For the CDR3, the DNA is TGTGCCAGCAGCCCGACCGGAGGTCTCGGAAACACCATATATTTT.

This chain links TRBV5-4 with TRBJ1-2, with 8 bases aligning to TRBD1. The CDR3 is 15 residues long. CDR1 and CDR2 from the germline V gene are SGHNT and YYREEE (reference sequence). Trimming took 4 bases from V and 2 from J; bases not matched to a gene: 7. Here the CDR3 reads CASSPGGPTNYGYTF. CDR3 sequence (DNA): TGTGCCAGCAGCCCAGGGGGCCCTACGAACTATGGCTACACCTTC.

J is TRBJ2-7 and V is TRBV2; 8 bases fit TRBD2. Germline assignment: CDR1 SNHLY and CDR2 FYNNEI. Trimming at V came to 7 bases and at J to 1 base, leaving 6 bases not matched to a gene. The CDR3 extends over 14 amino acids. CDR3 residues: CASKESGGSYEQYV. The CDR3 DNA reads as TGTGCCAGCAAGGAAAGCGGGGGATCCTACGAGCAGTACGTC.

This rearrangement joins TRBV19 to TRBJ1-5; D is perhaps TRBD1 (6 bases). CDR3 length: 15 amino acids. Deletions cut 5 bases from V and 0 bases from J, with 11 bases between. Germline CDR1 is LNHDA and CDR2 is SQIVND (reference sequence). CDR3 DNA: TGTGCCAGTAGTCCGGACAGTAATAGCAATCAGCCCCAGCATTTT. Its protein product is CASSPDSNSNQPQHF.

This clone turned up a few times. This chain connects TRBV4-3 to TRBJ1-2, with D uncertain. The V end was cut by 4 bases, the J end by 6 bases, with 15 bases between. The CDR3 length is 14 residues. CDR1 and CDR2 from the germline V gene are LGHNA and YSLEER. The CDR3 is CASSPRHGLDGYTF. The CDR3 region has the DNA TGCGCCAGCAGCCCGCGGCATGGTTTGGATGGCTACACCTTC.

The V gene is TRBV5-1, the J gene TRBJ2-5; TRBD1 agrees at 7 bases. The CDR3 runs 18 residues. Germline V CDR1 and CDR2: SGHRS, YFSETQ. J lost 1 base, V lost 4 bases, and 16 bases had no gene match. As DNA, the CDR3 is TGCGCCAGCAGCGCCCGACAGGGTCGGTTTTCCGGCCAAGAGACCCAGTACTTC. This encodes CASSARQGRFSGQETQYF. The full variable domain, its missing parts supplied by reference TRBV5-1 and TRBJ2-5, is KAGVTQTPRYLIKTRGQQVTLSCSPISGHRSVSWYQQTPGQGLQFLFEYFSETQRNKGNFPGRFSGRQFSNSRSEMNVSTLELGDSALYLCASSARQGRFSGQETQYFGPGTRLLVL.

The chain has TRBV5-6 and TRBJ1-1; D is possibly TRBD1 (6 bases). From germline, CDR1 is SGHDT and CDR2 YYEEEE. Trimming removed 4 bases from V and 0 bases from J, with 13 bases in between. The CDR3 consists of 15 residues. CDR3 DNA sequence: TGTGCCAGCAGCCCTACGACAGGTTTGAACACTGAAGCTTTCTTT. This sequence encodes CASSPTTGLNTEAFF.

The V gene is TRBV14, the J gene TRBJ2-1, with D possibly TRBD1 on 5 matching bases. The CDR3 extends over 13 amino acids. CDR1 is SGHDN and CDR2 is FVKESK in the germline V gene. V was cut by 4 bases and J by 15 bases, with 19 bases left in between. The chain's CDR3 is CASSRQGARQAFF. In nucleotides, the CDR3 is TGTGCCAGCAGCCGACAAGGGGCACGGCAAGCGTTCTTC.

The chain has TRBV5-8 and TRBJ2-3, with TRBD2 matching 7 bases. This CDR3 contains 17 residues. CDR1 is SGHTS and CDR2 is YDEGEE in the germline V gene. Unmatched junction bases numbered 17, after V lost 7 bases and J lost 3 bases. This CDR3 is CASPGTILSTKTDTQYF. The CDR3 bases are TGTGCCAGCCCAGGGACTATCCTATCGACTAAGACAGATACGCAGTATTTT.

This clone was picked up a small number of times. The CDR3 region is CASSLFGQGRGELFF. For the CDR3, the DNA is TGTGCCAGCAGCTTATTTGGACAGGGTAGAGGGGAGCTGTTTTTT. The chain links TRBV11-1 to TRBJ2-2; 8 bases map to TRBD1. The CDR3 runs to 15 residues. Germline CDR1 and CDR2: SGHAT and FQDESV (reference sequence). Trimming removed 2 bases from V and 8 bases from J; junction bases left unmatched: 7.

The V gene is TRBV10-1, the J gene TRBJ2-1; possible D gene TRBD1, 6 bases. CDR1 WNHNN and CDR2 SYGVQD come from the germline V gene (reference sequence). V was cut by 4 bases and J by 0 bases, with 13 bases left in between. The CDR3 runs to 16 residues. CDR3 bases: TGCGCCAGCAGTGGAGGGACAATACGCTCCTACAATGAGCAGTTCTTC. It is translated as CASSGGTIRSYNEQFF.

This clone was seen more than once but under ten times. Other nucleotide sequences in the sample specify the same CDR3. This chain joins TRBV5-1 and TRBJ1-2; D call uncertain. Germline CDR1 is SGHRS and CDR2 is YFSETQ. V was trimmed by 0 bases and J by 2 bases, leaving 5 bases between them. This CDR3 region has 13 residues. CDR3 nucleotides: TGCGCCAGCAGCTTGGATCCAAACTATGGCTACACCTTC. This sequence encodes CASSLDPNYGYTF.

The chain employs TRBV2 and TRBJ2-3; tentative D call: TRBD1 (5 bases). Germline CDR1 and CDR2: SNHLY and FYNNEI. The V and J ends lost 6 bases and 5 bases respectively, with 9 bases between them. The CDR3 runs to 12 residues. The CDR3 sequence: CASRMQGDTQYF. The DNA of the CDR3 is TGTGCCAGCAGGATGCAGGGAGATACGCAGTATTTT.

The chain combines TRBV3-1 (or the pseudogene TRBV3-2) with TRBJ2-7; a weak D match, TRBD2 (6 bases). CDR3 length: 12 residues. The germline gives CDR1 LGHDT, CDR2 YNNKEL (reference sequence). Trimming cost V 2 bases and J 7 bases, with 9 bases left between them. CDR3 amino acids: CASSQIGGEQYV. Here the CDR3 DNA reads TGTGCCAGCAGCCAAATCGGAGGGGAGCAGTACGTC.

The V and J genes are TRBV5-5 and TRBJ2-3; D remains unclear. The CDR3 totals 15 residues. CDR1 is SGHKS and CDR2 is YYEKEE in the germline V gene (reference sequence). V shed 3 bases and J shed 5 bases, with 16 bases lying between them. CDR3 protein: CASSSMRTELDTQYF. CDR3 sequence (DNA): TGTGCCAGCAGCTCTATGAGGACCGAGCTAGATACGCAGTATTTT.

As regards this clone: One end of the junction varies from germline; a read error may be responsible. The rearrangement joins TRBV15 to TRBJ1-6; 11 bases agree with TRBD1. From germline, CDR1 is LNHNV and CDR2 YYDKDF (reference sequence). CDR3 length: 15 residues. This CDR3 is CATRRGGTGGIPLHF. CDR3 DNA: TGTGCCACCAGAAGAGGAGGGACAGGGGGAATACCCCTCCACTTT.

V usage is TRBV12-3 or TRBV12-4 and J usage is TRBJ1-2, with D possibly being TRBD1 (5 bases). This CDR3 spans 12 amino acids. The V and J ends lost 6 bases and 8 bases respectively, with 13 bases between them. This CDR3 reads CASSYDSGGYTF. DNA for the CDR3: TGTGCCAGCAGCTATGACAGTGGAGGCTACACCTTC.

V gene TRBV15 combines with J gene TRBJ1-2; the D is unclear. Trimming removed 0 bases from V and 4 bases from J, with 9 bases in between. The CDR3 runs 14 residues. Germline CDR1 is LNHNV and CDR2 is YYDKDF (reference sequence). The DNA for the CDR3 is TGTGCCACCAGCAGAGATTCGGGCAGCTATGGCTACACCTTC. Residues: CATSRDSGSYGYTF.

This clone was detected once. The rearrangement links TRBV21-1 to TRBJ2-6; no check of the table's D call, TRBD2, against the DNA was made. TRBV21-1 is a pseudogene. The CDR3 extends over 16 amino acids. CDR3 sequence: CASSQSTGHGANVLTF. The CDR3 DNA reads TGTGCCAGCAGCCAGAGCACGGGTCATGGGGCCAACGTCCTGACTTTC.